A single sample gave rise to the 9 T cell receptor beta chains below, sequenced in a study of T-cell reconstitution after alpha-beta-depleted transplantation in children. Library preparation (for TCRbeta) was performed with unique molecular identifiers. In TCRdb, the PCR reads were re-called with MiXCR into one record per CDR3 protein. The data show hundreds of thousands of distinct CDR3 sequences, with about a sixth seen just once and 3.3% held by the top ten. The material sequenced was PBMCs from the stem cell graft donor, taken from the stem cell graft. Receptors originate from a human donor who donated a stem cell graft to a child with acute lymphoblastic leukemia.

V usage is TRBV20-1 and J usage is TRBJ1-1; no clear D. This CDR3 region has 13 residues. V was cut by 5 bases and J by 1 base, with 11 bases left in between. The germline gives CDR1 DFQATT, CDR2 SNEGSKA (reference sequence). Here the CDR3 DNA reads TGCAGTGCTGGGCGGCAGGAGAACACTGAAGCTTTCTTT. It is translated as CSAGRQENTEAFF.

This chain uses TRBV20-1 with TRBJ1-4; D is uncertain. Trimming pared 6 bases from V and 0 bases from J, leaving 14 bases between. There are 15 residues in the CDR3. In germline, CDR1 is DFQATT, CDR2 SNEGSKA (reference sequence). The CDR3 nucleotides read TGCAGTGCCCTTTCTAGGAGATCAACTAATGAAAAACTGTTTTTT. Its translation: CSALSRRSTNEKLFF.

This clonotype was counted many times. The V gene is TRBV4-1, the J gene TRBJ2-5, with D possibly TRBD1 on 6 matching bases. The CDR3 sequence is 15 residues long. Germline-derived CDR1 and CDR2 are MGHRA and YSYEKL. V lost 4 bases, J lost 5 bases, and 17 bases lay in between. CDR3 amino acids: CASSPGPKRGETQYF. CDR3 nucleotide sequence: TGCGCCAGCAGCCCTGGGCCCAAGAGGGGGGAGACCCAGTACTTC.

The V call is TRBV20-1, the J call TRBJ2-3, with 8 bases lining up with TRBD2. This CDR3 is 15 amino acids long. Germline trimming cut 0 bases from V and 0 bases from J; bases unmatched to any gene: 2. Germline CDR1 DFQATT, CDR2 SNEGSKA (reference sequence). The CDR3 reads CSARDPSGSTDTQYF. CDR3 nucleotide sequence: TGCAGTGCTAGAGACCCTAGCGGGAGCACAGATACGCAGTATTTT.

This clonotype has more than one count but fewer than ten. V and J are TRBV6-5 and TRBJ1-2, with D maybe TRBD1 (5 bases). The CDR3 spans 17 residues. The germline V gene has CDR1 MNHEY and CDR2 SVGAGI. Trimming removed 2 bases at V and 4 bases at J, with 20 bases between. In nucleotides, the CDR3 is TGTGCCAGCAGTTACCTCGGACCGAGGCCGGGGGGCTATGGCTACACCTTC. Translated: CASSYLGPRPGGYGYTF.

The chain recombines TRBV27 with TRBJ2-7; D might be TRBD1 (5 bases). V was pared by 6 bases and J by 6 bases, with 15 bases between. Germline CDR1 and CDR2: MNHEY and SMNVEV (reference sequence). This CDR3 is built from 13 residues. The CDR3 sequence is CASSQGTIPEQYF. CDR3 bases: TGTGCCAGCAGCCAGGGAACAATACCCGAGCAGTACTTC.

This clonotype was picked up a small number of times. The chain joins TRBV12-3 or TRBV12-4 to TRBJ1-2, with 8 bases matching TRBD1. Trimming took 4 bases from V and 5 from J; bases not matched to a gene: 3. The CDR3 contains 13 residues. CDR3 sequence: CASSSWTGYGYTF. Here the CDR3 DNA reads TGTGCCAGCAGTTCCTGGACAGGGTATGGCTACACCTTC.

This sequence joins TRBV25-1 and TRBJ1-1, with D perhaps matching TRBD1 (5 bases). Germline assignment: CDR1 MGHDK and CDR2 SYGVNS. The V end was cut by 1 base, the J end by 0 bases, with 9 bases between. CDR3 length equals 15 residues. As DNA, the CDR3 is TGTGCCAGCAGTGAATTTGCGGGGGTGAACACTGAAGCTTTCTTT. Its translation is CASSEFAGVNTEAFF.

The V and J genes are TRBV5-5 and TRBJ2-7; the match to TRBD1 covers 11 bases. CDR1 and CDR2 from the germline V gene are SGHKS and YYEKEE (reference sequence). The CDR3 is 17 residues long. Trimming removed 4 bases from V and 6 bases from J; junction bases left unmatched: 15. The CDR3 DNA follows: TGTGCCAGCAGCCGATTCGGACAGGGGGCCCGATATGGCGAGCAGTACTTC. It codes for CASSRFGQGARYGEQYF.